These T cell receptor beta chains were read from a single sample in a study of CD8+ T cells in alopecia areata. The data were produced by immunoSEQ multiplex PCR, yet TCRdb's version contains in-frame clones alone and is incomplete. The data show 250,000 to 350,000 clones, 45% to 70% seen once. The sequences come from CD4+ T cells sorted from blood, collected around week 54, from a patient treated with tofacitinib. These receptor sequences come from a human donor with alopecia areata. CDR3s include the opening cysteine and the closing phenylalanine or tryptophan. The D gene is left open where the match is weak. Clone size is stated in some rows and not others, as once, few, many or a class when expanded.

j_call v_call clone_size d_call cdr3_length cdr3_nt cdr3_aa
TRBJ2-5 TRBV13 few NA 16 TGTGCCAGCAGCCGCCGGACAGTGGCGGGTATAGAGACCCAGTACTTC CASSRRTVAGIETQYF
TRBJ2-5 TRBV30 few NA 11 TGTGCCAGCAGCGTTCAAGAGACCCAGTACTTC CASSVQETQYF
TRBJ1-1 TRBV7-9 NA NA 13 TGTGCCAGCAGCTTAGAACAGACCACTGAAGCTTTCTTT CASSLEQTTEAFF
TRBJ2-5 TRBV7-2 NA TRBD2 15 TGTGCCAGCAGCTCTCTAGCGGGGGGGCTGGAGACCCAGTACTTC CASSSLAGGLETQYF
TRBJ2-4 TRBV7-2 NA NA 16 TGTGCCAGCAGCTTAGTCTTTCGGGGGGCCAAAAACATTCAGTACTTC CASSLVFRGAKNIQYF
TRBJ2-7 TRBV5-1 NA TRBD2 15 TGCGCCAGCAGCTTCGGACTAGCGGGAGCCTACGAGCAGTACTTC CASSFGLAGAYEQYF
TRBJ2-1 TRBV7-3 once NA 15 TGTGCCAGCAGCTTAGTGGGGGAATACTACAATGAGCAGTTCTTC CASSLVGEYYNEQFF
TRBJ2-3 TRBV20-1 NA NA 11 TGCAGTGCTAGCAATGCAGATACGCAGTATTTT CSASNADTQYF
TRBJ1-2 TRBV5-1 NA TRBD1 16 TGCGCCAGCAGCTTGGACCCGGGACAGGACCCCAATGGCTACACCTTC CASSLDPGQDPNGYTF
TRBJ2-7 TRBV30 NA NA 12 TGTGCCTTGACCTACAGGGCTGGCGAGCAGTACTTC CALTYRAGEQYF
TRBJ2-2 TRBV11-3 few NA 12 TGTGCCAGCAGCTTATGGACCGGGGAGCTGTTTTTT CASSLWTGELFF
TRBJ2-1 TRBV11-1 few TRBD2 13 TGTGCCAGCAGCCCCGGGACTAGCAATGAGCAGTTCTTC CASSPGTSNEQFF
TRBJ2-7 TRBV6-1 NA NA 15 TGTGCCAGCAGTGAATCGTCACGGACTCCTACTGAGCAGTACTTC CASSESSRTPTEQYF
TRBJ1-1 TRBV7-8 NA NA 14 TGTGCCAGCAGCCCGCTGACGGGGTGGACTGAAGCTTTCTTT CASSPLTGWTEAFF
TRBJ2-3 TRBV20-1 NA NA 11 TGCAGTGCACCGAAGGCGGATACGCAGTATTTT CSAPKADTQYF
TRBJ2-5 TRBV30 few NA 11 TGTGCCTGGACGTCCGGGGAGACCCAGTACTTC CAWTSGETQYF
TRBJ1-1 TRBV6-5 few NA 13 TGTGCCAGCAGTTACGGACAGAACACTGAAGCTTTCTTT CASSYGQNTEAFF
TRBJ2-2 TRBV29-1 few TRBD1 14 TGCAGCGTTGCGGCGGGACAGGGTCCCGGGGAGCTGTTTTTT CSVAAGQGPGELFF
TRBJ2-1 TRBV7-6 NA TRBD1 19 TGTGCCAGCAGCTTACGCGCCCAAACTGGGGGGACAGGATACAATGAGCAGTTCTTC CASSLRAQTGGTGYNEQFF
TRBJ2-4 TRBV5-1 NA NA 13 TGCGCCAGCAGCTCGGAGGGGGGAAGCATTCAGTACTTC CASSSEGGSIQYF
TRBJ1-2 TRBV7-9 NA NA 14 TGTGCCAGCAGCGACTGGACGGCAAACTATGGCTACACCTTC CASSDWTANYGYTF
TRBJ2-3 TRBV7-2 NA NA 16 TGTGCCAGCAGCGAGTGGACTACCTCTAGCACAGATACGCAGTATTTT CASSEWTTSSTDTQYF